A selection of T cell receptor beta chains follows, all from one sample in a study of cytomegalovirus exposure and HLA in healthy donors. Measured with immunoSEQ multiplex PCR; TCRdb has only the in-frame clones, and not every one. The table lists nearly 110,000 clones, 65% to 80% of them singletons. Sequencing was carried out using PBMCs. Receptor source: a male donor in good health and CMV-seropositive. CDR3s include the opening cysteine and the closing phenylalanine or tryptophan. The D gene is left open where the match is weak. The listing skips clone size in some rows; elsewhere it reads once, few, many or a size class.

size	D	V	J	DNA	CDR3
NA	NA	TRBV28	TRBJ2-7	TGTGCCAGCACCCTGGGAACAGGGAGCTCCTACGAGCAGTACTTC	CASTLGTGSSYEQYF
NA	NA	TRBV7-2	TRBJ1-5	TGTGCCAGCAGCTCCCAGATTAGCAATCAGCCCCAGCATTTT	CASSSQISNQPQHF
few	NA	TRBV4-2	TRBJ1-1	TGTGCCAGCAGCCAAACAGCAGGGACTGAAGCTTTCTTT	CASSQTAGTEAFF
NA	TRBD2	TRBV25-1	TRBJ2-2	TGTGCCAGCAGTGGGTTAGGCGTCGGGGGGACCGGGGAGCTGTTTTTT	CASSGLGVGGTGELFF
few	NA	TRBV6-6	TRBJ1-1	TGTGCCAGCGGCTTGGAAGCTTTCTTT	CASGLEAFF
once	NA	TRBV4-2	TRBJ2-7	TGTGCCAGCAGCCAAAGCGGCGGGGACTCCTACGAGCAGTACTTC	CASSQSGGDSYEQYF
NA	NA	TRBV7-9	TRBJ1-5	TGTGCCAGCAGCCCAGTCGCAGATAATCAGCCCCAGCATTTT	CASSPVADNQPQHF
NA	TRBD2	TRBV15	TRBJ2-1	TGTGCCACCAGCGGGTTTCGGGGGGGGACTGGTAATGAGCAGTTCTTC	CATSGFRGGTGNEQFF
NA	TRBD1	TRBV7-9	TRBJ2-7	TGTGCCAGCAGCCTCGGGACAGGGTCCTACGAGCAGTACTTC	CASSLGTGSYEQYF
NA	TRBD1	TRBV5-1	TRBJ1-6	TGCGCCAGCAGCCTGCTAGGGACAGGGCCCGTCTTCTCCTATAATTCACCCCTCCACTTT	CASSLLGTGPVFSYNSPLHF
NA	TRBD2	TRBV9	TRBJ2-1	TGTGCCAGCAGCGTCCTTAGCGGGGGGCCATACAATGAGCAGTTCTTC	CASSVLSGGPYNEQFF
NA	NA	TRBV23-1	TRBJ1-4	TGCGCCAGCAGTCAACTTATCGGTGAAAAACTGTTTTTT	CASSQLIGEKLFF
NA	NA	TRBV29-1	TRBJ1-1	TGCAGCGTCCGAGGGGGGAACACTGAAGCTTTCTTT	CSVRGGNTEAFF
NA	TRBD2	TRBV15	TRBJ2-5	TGTGCCACCAGCAGATCACGGGTAGCGGGAGGAAAAGAGACCCAGTACTTC	CATSRSRVAGGKETQYF
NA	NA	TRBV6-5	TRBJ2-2	TGTGCCAGCAGTTACGCGTCCAGGTACACCGGGGAGCTGTTTTTT	CASSYASRYTGELFF
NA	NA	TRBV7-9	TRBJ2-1	TGTGCCAGCAGCTTAGACAGGGCGAATGAGCAGTTCTTC	CASSLDRANEQFF
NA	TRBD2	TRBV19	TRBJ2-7	TGTGCCAGTAGTATTAGGGAGGGTTGGGAGCAGTACTTC	CASSIREGWEQYF
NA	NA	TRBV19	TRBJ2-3	TGTGCCACCCCGCGCAGGGTCCGCACAGATACGCAGTATTTT	CATPRRVRTDTQYF
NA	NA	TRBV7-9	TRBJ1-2	TGTGCCAGCAGCTTAGCGGGCCCAGTTTATGGCTACACCTTC	CASSLAGPVYGYTF
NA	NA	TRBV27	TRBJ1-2	TGTGCCAGCAGTTTATCCGGGGTTAACTATGGCTACACCTTC	CASSLSGVNYGYTF
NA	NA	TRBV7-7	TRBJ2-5	TGTGCTAGCAGCCTCCTGGGAGAGCAAGAGACCCAGTACTTC	CASSLLGEQETQYF
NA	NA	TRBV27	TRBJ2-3	TGTGCCAGCAGTTTAGCATACAGAGTCACAGATACGCAGTATTTT	CASSLAYRVTDTQYF
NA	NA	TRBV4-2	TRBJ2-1	TGTGCCAGCAAGAGGGACACCTCCTCCTACAATGAGCAGTTCTTC	CASKRDTSSYNEQFF
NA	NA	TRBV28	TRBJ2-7	TGTGCCAGCAGTTTCTTAACAGGGCCCAACGAGCAGTACTTC	CASSFLTGPNEQYF
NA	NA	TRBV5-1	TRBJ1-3	TGCGCCAGCAGCTTGGACAGGGCTGGAAACACCATATATTTT	CASSLDRAGNTIYF
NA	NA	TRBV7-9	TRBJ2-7	TGTGCCAGCAGCTTTTTTAACAAAAGGGGTTTCCCCTACGAGCAGTACTTC	CASSFFNKRGFPYEQYF
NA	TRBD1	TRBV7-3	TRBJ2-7	TGTGCCAGCAGCTTAACCGACAGGGCGGGCGAGCAGTACTTC	CASSLTDRAGEQYF
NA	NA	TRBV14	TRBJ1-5	TGTGCCAGCAGCCAAGGGGGGGGGCATCAGCCCCAGCATTTT	CASSQGGGHQPQHF
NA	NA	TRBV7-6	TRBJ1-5	TGTGCCAGCAGCTTAGGGACAGATCAGCCCCAGCATTTT	CASSLGTDQPQHF
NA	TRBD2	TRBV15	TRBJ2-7	TGTGCCACCAGCAGGCGAGCAACTAGCGGTGAAAGACCCTACGAGCAGTACTTC	CATSRRATSGERPYEQYF
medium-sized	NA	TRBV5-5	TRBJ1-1	TGTGCCAGCAGCTTTAGCCTTGGAACTGAAGCTTTCTTT	CASSFSLGTEAFF
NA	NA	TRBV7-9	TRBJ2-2	TGTGCCAGCAGCTTACTAAGCAGCGCGACCGGGGAGCTGTTTTTT	CASSLLSSATGELFF
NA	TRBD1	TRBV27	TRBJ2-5	TGTGCCAGCAGTGCCGAATTCGACAGGGTCCCTCGAGGGACCCAGTACTTC	CASSAEFDRVPRGTQYF
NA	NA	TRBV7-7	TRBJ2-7	TGTGCTAGCAGCTTAGCGCGGGTAGGCCACGAGCAGTACTTC	CASSLARVGHEQYF
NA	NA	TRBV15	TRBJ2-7	TGTGCCACCAGCAGAGACGTGGGGGCCGAGCAGTACTTC	CATSRDVGAEQYF
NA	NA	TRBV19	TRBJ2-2	TGTGCCAGTAGTATAGCCCCAGGGTTCGGGGAGCTGTTTTTT	CASSIAPGFGELFF
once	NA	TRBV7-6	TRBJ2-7	TGTGCCAGCAGCTTACAGGGCGAGCAGTACTTC	CASSLQGEQYF
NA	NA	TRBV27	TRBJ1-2	TGTGCCAGCAGTTTCAGCCAGGTCTATGGCTACACCTTC	CASSFSQVYGYTF
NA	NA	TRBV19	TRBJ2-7	TGTGCCAGTAGCTACGGGAACTTCGAGCAGTACTTC	CASSYGNFEQYF
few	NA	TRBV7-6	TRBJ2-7	TGTGCCAGCAGCCAACCACCTACGAAGCAGTACTTC	CASSQPPTKQYF
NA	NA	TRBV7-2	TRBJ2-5	TGTGCCAGCAGCCCGGGGGGAGGGGGGTCAGAGACCCAGTACTTC	CASSPGGGGSETQYF
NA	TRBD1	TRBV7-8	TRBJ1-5	TGTGCCAGCAGCTTAGCGGGACAGGGGGCCCAGCCCCAGCATTTT	CASSLAGQGAQPQHF
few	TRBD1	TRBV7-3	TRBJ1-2	TGTGCCAGCACCCCCTCCCAGGGGGCGGATGGCTACACCTTC	CASTPSQGADGYTF
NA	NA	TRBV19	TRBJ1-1	TGTGCCAGCGGACAGACCTTGAACACTGAAGCTTTCTTT	CASGQTLNTEAFF